Each of the 6 T cell receptor beta chains below was sequenced from the same sample in a study of blood T cell repertoires in COVID-19. TCRdb's copy holds only in-frame clones and misses some; the assay was immunoSEQ multiplex PCR. The sample lists roughly 300,000 clones, roughly 87% occurring once. The specimen sequenced was peripheral blood. All receptors come from a human donor in a cohort sampled during active COVID-19.

J is TRBJ2-2 and V is TRBV29-1; maybe TRBD2 (6 bases). CDR3 length: 12 amino acids. Looked up from germline, CDR1 is SQVTM and CDR2 is ANQGSEA. This CDR3 is CSGSEGAGELFF. The CDR3, as DNA: TGCAGTGGGTCGGAGGGCGCCGGGGAGCTGTTTTTT.

J is TRBJ2-7 and V is TRBV28; 7 bases are shared with TRBD1. Germline V gene data show CDR1 as MDHEN and CDR2 as SYDVKM. With V trimmed by 6 bases and J by 3 bases, 8 bases remained unmatched. CDR3 length equals 14 residues. The CDR3 DNA sequence: TGTGCCAGCAGGGTCCGACAGGGAATCTACGAGCAGTACTTC. It is translated as CASRVRQGIYEQYF.

The gene calls are TRBV5-1 and TRBJ2-5; no clear D gene. Trimming took 3 bases from V and 1 from J, leaving 10 bases between them. This CDR3 is 14 amino acids long. Germline V gene sequence: CDR1 SGHRS, CDR2 YFSETQ. The CDR3 DNA reads TGCGCCAGCAGCTCCTACTATCCCCAAGAGACCCAGTACTTC. It codes for CASSSYYPQETQYF.

This chain links TRBV6-1 with TRBJ2-1; 11 bases align to TRBD1. The J segment lost 9 bases and the V segment lost 1 base, leaving 5 bases of the junction unmatched. The germline CDR1 and CDR2 sequences are MNHNS and SASEGT. The CDR3 has 15 amino acids. This CDR3 reads CASSEGTGGRTEQFF. The CDR3 DNA reads TGTGCCAGCAGTGAAGGGACAGGGGGCAGGACTGAGCAGTTCTTC.

This clone occurred a few times. The gene calls are TRBV3-1 (or the pseudogene TRBV3-2) and TRBJ2-2; a weak D match, TRBD1 (6 bases). Germline V gene sequence: CDR1 LGHDT, CDR2 YNNKEL (reference sequence). The CDR3 runs 16 residues. Trimming cost V 1 base and J 6 bases, with 15 bases left between them. The CDR3 is CASSQGSRGLAGELFF. Written as DNA, the CDR3 is TGTGCCAGCAGCCAAGGAAGCAGGGGCCTAGCCGGGGAGCTGTTTTTT.

The chain combines TRBV28 with TRBJ2-5, with 7 nucleotides matching TRBD1. V was clipped by 5 bases and J by 7 bases; unmatched bases: 7. This CDR3 comprises 13 residues. Germline V CDR1 and CDR2: MDHEN, SYDVKM. The CDR3 is CASSPTRQGTQYF. The CDR3 DNA reads TGTGCCAGCAGTCCAACTCGACAGGGGACCCAGTACTTC.